The 9 T cell receptor beta chains listed next were all sequenced from one sample in a study of blood T cell repertoires in COVID-19. Some clones are missing from TCRdb's copy, which holds only in-frame ones; the method was immunoSEQ multiplex PCR. The data contain 380,000 or so clones, more than 65% of them singletons. Source material: peripheral blood. Receptor source: a human donor with acute or convalescent COVID-19. The donor label of this sample is uncertain.

There are a few counts of this clone. The genes are TRBV5-6 and TRBJ1-1, with D possibly being TRBD1 (5 bases). The germline CDR1 and CDR2 sequences are SGHDT and YYEEEE. This CDR3 is built from 13 residues. V gave up 4 bases and J gave up 10 bases, with 17 bases separating them. The CDR3 DNA follows: TGTGCCAGCAGCCAGGCGGGACCCAACCGAGCTTTCTTT. Translation gives CASSQAGPNRAFF.

This clone occurred once. The J gene is TRBJ1-2, the V gene TRBV11-1; D remains unclear. The CDR3 is made up of 16 amino acids. The V end was cut by 3 bases, the J end by 1 base, with 15 bases between. The germline CDR1 and CDR2 sequences are SGHAT and FQDESV (reference sequence). The CDR3 sequence is CASSFPSPGGNYGYTF. CDR3 DNA sequence: TGTGCCAGCAGCTTCCCGTCCCCCGGAGGTAACTATGGCTACACCTTC.

This clone was recorded once. The chain couples TRBV29-1 to TRBJ1-2; 7 nucleotides align to TRBD1. Germline CDR1 is SQVTM and CDR2 is ANQGSEA. Trimming cost V 6 bases and J 5 bases; bases outside gene matches: 9. The CDR3 runs to 13 residues. In DNA, the CDR3 is TGCAGCGTGGGCCGACAGGGTTCATATGGCTACACCTTC. Residues: CSVGRQGSYGYTF.

In this sample, this clone turned up once. The chain has TRBV5-1 and TRBJ2-2; a possible D gene is TRBD1 (6 bases). In germline, CDR1 is SGHRS, CDR2 YFSETQ. Trimming stripped 0 bases from V and 1 base from J, with 7 bases between. The CDR3 sequence is 15 residues long. Here the CDR3 reads CASSLVQGNTGELFF. The CDR3 DNA reads TGCGCCAGCAGCTTGGTACAGGGGAACACCGGGGAGCTGTTTTTT.

The chain couples TRBV4-1 to TRBJ1-1; TRBD1 matches 11 bases. Germline assignment: CDR1 MGHRA and CDR2 YSYEKL. This CDR3 comprises 18 residues. V shed 5 bases, J shed 5 bases, and the junction held 16 bases outside the gene matches. CDR3 in amino acids: CASSLWWDRGAIRTEAFF. CDR3 DNA sequence: TGCGCCAGCAGCTTGTGGTGGGACAGGGGGGCTATACGGACTGAAGCTTTCTTT.

The CDR3 here is CASSIVFVGGRKTYEQYF. The CDR3 DNA is TGTGCCAGTAGTATAGTATTTGTAGGGGGACGGAAAACTTACGAGCAGTACTTC. The rearrangement links TRBV19 to TRBJ2-7, with D possibly matching TRBD1 (6 bases). V lost 1 base to trimming and J lost 4 bases, with 23 bases between them. This CDR3 region has 18 residues. Germline lookup yields CDR1 LNHDA and CDR2 SQIVND (reference sequence).

The chain is built from TRBV19 and TRBJ2-7, with 8 bases aligning to TRBD2. Trimming removed 4 bases from V and 6 bases from J; junction bases left unmatched: 5. Germline CDR1 and CDR2: LNHDA and SQIVND (reference sequence). The length of the CDR3 is 13 residues. The CDR3 is CASSSGRFGEQYF. The CDR3 DNA reads TGTGCCAGTAGTAGCGGGAGGTTCGGCGAGCAGTACTTC.

Remarks on this clone: This same CDR3 is encoded by further DNA sequences in the sample. The chain uses TRBV5-1 and TRBJ1-1; D ambiguous. Germline V lookup: CDR1 SGHRS, CDR2 YFSETQ. CDR3 length: 14 residues. Deletions cut 0 bases from V and 2 bases from J, with 8 bases between. The CDR3 here is CASSLAGGNTEAFF. DNA for the CDR3: TGCGCCAGCAGCTTGGCCGGCGGCAACACTGAAGCTTTCTTT. The variable domain in full, completed from reference TRBV5-1 and TRBJ1-1, reads KAGVTQTPRYLIKTRGQQVTLSCSPISGHRSVSWYQQTPGQGLQFLFEYFSETQRNKGNFPGRFSGRQFSNSRSEMNVSTLELGDSALYLCASSLAGGNTEAFFGQGTRLTVV.

This clone was recorded a few times. The rearrangement uses TRBV12-3 or TRBV12-4 and TRBJ2-3; D unclear. The CDR3 length is 11 residues. The V gene lost 7 bases and the J gene lost 6 bases, with 8 bases spanning the gap. The CDR3 bases are TGTGCCAGCACCTCTCGTGATACGCAGTATTTT. Protein: CASTSRDTQYF.